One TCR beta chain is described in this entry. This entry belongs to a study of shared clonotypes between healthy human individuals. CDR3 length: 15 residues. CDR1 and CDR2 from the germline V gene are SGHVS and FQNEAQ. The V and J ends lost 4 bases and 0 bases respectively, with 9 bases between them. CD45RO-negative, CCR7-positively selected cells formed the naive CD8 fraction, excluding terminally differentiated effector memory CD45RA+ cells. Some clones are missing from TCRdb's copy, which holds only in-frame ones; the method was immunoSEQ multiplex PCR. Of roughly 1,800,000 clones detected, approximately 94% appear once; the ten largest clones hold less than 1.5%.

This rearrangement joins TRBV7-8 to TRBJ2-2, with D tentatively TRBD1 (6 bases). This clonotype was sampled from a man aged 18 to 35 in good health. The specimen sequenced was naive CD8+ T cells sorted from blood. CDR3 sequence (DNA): TGTGCCAGCAGCTACAGGGCACCGAACACCGGGGAGCTGTTTTTT. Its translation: CASSYRAPNTGELFF.